The rows below give T cell receptor beta chains drawn from one sample of a study of blood T cell repertoires in COVID-19. Profiling relied on immunoSEQ multiplex PCR, and the TCRdb table lists in-frame clones only, not all of them. The sample has about 250,000 clones; approximately 88% are singletons. Specimen: PBMCs or T cells enriched from blood (not recorded which). These receptor sequences come from a woman between 40 and 50 years old who had been exposed to COVID-19. CDR3s leave out the opening cysteine and the closing phenylalanine or tryptophan. Fields, in order: V gene, J gene, CDR3 protein.

TRBV5-1	TRBJ1-2	ASSQSPVQGTGYT
TRBV7-7	TRBJ1-1	ASSYNREGGNTEAF
TRBV28	TRBJ1-1	ASSLVGANFQEDTEAF
TRBV9	TRBJ2-4	ASSVLTGEDDIQY
TRBV7-3	TRBJ2-1	ASSLGLAGNEQF
TRBV29-1	TRBJ1-2	SVSSATTLDYGYT
TRBV5-4	TRBJ2-3	ASSRGGRGTDTQY
TRBV24-1	TRBJ2-2	ATSDLVSSTGELF
TRBV5-4	TRBJ1-6	ASSSRTGGNSPLH
TRBV6-5	TRBJ1-5	ASRPYSNQPQH
TRBV28	TRBJ1-2	ASSLFQGNYGYT
TRBV18	TRBJ2-1	ASSRRDSRAYNEQF
TRBV6-2/TRBV6-3	TRBJ2-6	ASSQQGITGANVLT
TRBV7-2	TRBJ1-1	ASSARQGALMNTEAF
TRBV27	TRBJ1-5	ASSLNRASNQPQH
TRBV5-1	TRBJ2-1	ASSFGLAVYNEQF
TRBV30	TRBJ2-5	AWSVLGLAGGETQY
TRBV11-2	TRBJ2-1	ASSFVAGGVDEQF
TRBV27	TRBJ1-2	ASSLSRNSGGYT
TRBV11-2	TRBJ1-2	ASSPISGTGHGYT
TRBV9	TRBJ2-3	ASGVRGAKDTQY
TRBV5-1	TRBJ2-1	ASSAQKNEQF
TRBV5-1	TRBJ2-1	ASSAGETYNEQF
TRBV5-1	TRBJ1-1	ASSQVVWRANTEAF
TRBV4-3	TRBJ2-2	ASSQVTLRGRAYTGELF
TRBV6-5	TRBJ1-1	ARREVFGTEAF
TRBV28	TRBJ2-3	ASSSTRLATSTDTQY
TRBV7-9	TRBJ2-3	ASSRKREGGDTQY
TRBV19	TRBJ2-7	ASSIWKGGSYEQY
TRBV2	TRBJ1-2	ASSPTLRDRGYGYT
TRBV6-1	TRBJ1-5	ASSEGSGGQPQH
TRBV6-2/TRBV6-3	TRBJ2-1	ASSPRTSGSFNTEQF
TRBV6-5	TRBJ1-6	ASSYSWERDSPLH
TRBV4-3	TRBJ2-1	ASSQETSGRAVNEQF